This entry lists 23 T cell receptor beta chains sequenced from one sample in a study of shared clonotypes between healthy human individuals. The method was immunoSEQ multiplex PCR; TCRdb's version includes in-frame clones alone and lacks a portion of them. Found here are 600,000 to 750,000 clones, 72% of them singletons; the top ten hold more than 1.5%. Sequenced input: memory CD4+ T cells sorted from blood. Subset indicated: CD45RA-negative fraction. These receptors were taken from a woman under 40 in good health.

The chain joins TRBV11-2 to TRBJ2-5; 15 bases align to TRBD2. V lost 5 bases, J lost 2 bases, and 3 bases stayed unmatched. The CDR3 is made up of 16 amino acids. Germline assignment: CDR1 SGHAT and CDR2 FQNNGV. CDR3 region: CASSLGLAGGQETQYF. The CDR3 bases are TGTGCCAGCAGCCTCGGACTAGCGGGAGGGCAAGAGACCCAGTACTTC.

The rearrangement links TRBV29-1 to TRBJ1-1; TRBD1 matches 10 bases. The CDR3 length is 15 residues. Trimming at V came to 6 bases and at J to 0 bases, leaving 7 bases not matched to a gene. CDR1 SQVTM and CDR2 ANQGSEA come from the germline V gene. The CDR3 nucleotides are TGCAGCGTCTCTAGGACAGGGGGTGTGAACACTGAAGCTTTCTTT. Translating it yields CSVSRTGGVNTEAFF.

The rearrangement uses TRBV14 and TRBJ2-6; 10 positions agree with TRBD1. The CDR3 is made up of 17 amino acids. Trimming removed 3 bases from V and 3 bases from J; junction bases left unmatched: 5. Germline CDR1 reads SGHDN; CDR2 reads FVKESK. CDR3 in DNA: TGTGCCAGCAGCCAGCGGGACAGGGGATTTGGGGCCAACGTCCTGACTTTC. This codes for CASSQRDRGFGANVLTF.

The rearrangement links TRBV28 to TRBJ2-1, with a tentative D call TRBD2 (5 bases). Germline loops: CDR1 MDHEN, CDR2 SYDVKM. Deletions cut 2 bases from V and 4 bases from J, with 9 bases between. The CDR3 runs 14 residues. CDR3: CASSLNREYNEQFF. The CDR3 nucleotides are TGTGCCAGCAGTTTAAACCGGGAATACAATGAGCAGTTCTTC.

There are a few counts of this clone. The chain has TRBV7-9 and TRBJ1-1; 7 nucleotides align to TRBD1. Germline V gene lookup returns CDR1 SEHNR and CDR2 FQNEAQ (reference sequence). The CDR3 runs 17 residues. Trimming cost V 2 bases and J 0 bases; bases outside gene matches: 9. CDR3 region: CASSLLGTARMNTEAFF. In nucleotides, the CDR3 is TGTGCCAGCAGCTTATTAGGGACAGCCCGCATGAACACTGAAGCTTTCTTT.

V is TRBV5-1 and J is TRBJ2-3; D call uncertain. Germline-derived CDR1 and CDR2 are SGHRS and YFSETQ. The V and J ends lost 1 base and 2 bases respectively, with 5 bases between them. There are 13 residues in the CDR3. The CDR3 sequence: CASSLTVTDTQYF. The DNA for the CDR3 is TGCGCCAGCAGCTTGACTGTCACAGATACGCAGTATTTT.

The V and J genes are TRBV28 and TRBJ2-2; no definite D call. The ends were cut back, 5 bases at V and 6 bases at J, with 10 bases in the middle. The germline V gene has CDR1 MDHEN and CDR2 SYDVKM. CDR3 size: 13 residues. CDR3 bases: TGTGCCAGCAGTCTAAGGACCCCCGGGGAGCTGTTTTTT. It specifies CASSLRTPGELFF.

The sample holds a few counts of this clone. CDR3 sequence reads: CASSSTGGKGNTIYF. The CDR3 DNA follows: TGTGCCAGCAGCTCTACAGGGGGCAAGGGAAACACCATATATTTT. This chain uses TRBV7-9 with TRBJ1-3, with 9 bases that match TRBD1. V shed 4 bases, J shed 4 bases, and the junction held 5 bases outside the gene matches. The germline V gene encodes CDR1 SEHNR and CDR2 FQNEAQ (reference sequence). This CDR3 spans 15 amino acids. Combining the CDR3 with reference TRBV7-9 and TRBJ1-3 gives the whole variable domain DTGVSQNPRHKITKRGQNVTFRCDPISEHNRLYWYRQTLGQGPEFLTYFQNEAQLEKSRLLSDRFSAERPKGSFSTLEIQRTEQGDSAMYLCASSSTGGKGNTIYFGEGSWLTVV.

This chain links TRBV19 with TRBJ2-3; D might be TRBD1 (6 bases). The CDR3 contains 13 residues. Germline CDR1 LNHDA, CDR2 SQIVND (reference sequence). Between the trimmed V and J ends, which lost 9 bases and 2 bases, there was a span of 12 bases. CDR3: CASQDRFTDTQYF. The CDR3 region has the DNA TGTGCCAGCCAAGACAGGTTCACAGATACGCAGTATTTT. Full variable domain (rest looked up from reference TRBV19 and TRBJ2-3): DGGITQSPKYLFRKEGQNVTLSCEQNLNHDAMYWYRQDPGQGLRLIYYSQIVNDFQKGDIAEGYSVSREKKESFPLTVTSAQKNPTAFYLCASQDRFTDTQYFGPGTRLTVL.

This clone was counted only a few times. The rearrangement joins TRBV2 to TRBJ1-2; TRBD1 matches 7 bases. The CDR3 contains 15 residues. CDR1 SNHLY and CDR2 FYNNEI come from the germline V gene. V trimming: 1 base; J trimming: 4 bases; junction bases outside the gene matches: 6. The CDR3 DNA is TGTGCCAGCAGTGAAGGACAGGGTTTTGGCTATGGCTACACCTTC. This gives the protein CASSEGQGFGYGYTF. Looking up the rest from reference TRBV2 and TRBJ1-2 gives the full variable domain: EPEVTQTPSHQVTQMGQEVILRCVPISNHLYFYWYRQILGQKVEFLVSFYNNEISEKSEIFDDQFSVERPDGSNFTLKIRSTKLEDSAMYFCASSEGQGFGYGYTFGSGTRLTVV.

The J gene is TRBJ2-7, the V gene TRBV5-1; 10 bases align to TRBD2. CDR1 and CDR2 from the germline V gene are SGHRS and YFSETQ. The length of the CDR3 is 16 residues. V gave up 0 bases and J gave up 5 bases; unmatched junction bases: 8. The CDR3 sequence: CASSLVPSGSINEQYF. CDR3 coding DNA: TGCGCCAGCAGCTTGGTTCCTAGCGGGAGTATCAACGAGCAGTACTTC.

The chain links TRBV29-1 to TRBJ2-1, with D unclear. V lost 2 bases, J lost 2 bases, and 1 base lay in between. This CDR3 is built from 11 residues. The germline CDR1 and CDR2 sequences are SQVTM and ANQGSEA. CDR3 in DNA: TGCAGCGTTGAACCCTACAATGAGCAGTTCTTC. It is translated as CSVEPYNEQFF.

The gene calls are TRBV5-4 and TRBJ2-3, with D unclear. The CDR3 totals 15 residues. Trimming pared 1 base from V and 0 bases from J, leaving 9 bases between. Germline loops: CDR1 SGHNT, CDR2 YYREEE (reference sequence). The CDR3 region is CASSLNYASTDTQYF. The DNA of the CDR3 is TGTGCCAGCAGCTTGAACTACGCAAGCACAGATACGCAGTATTTT.

The CDR3 DNA is TGCGCCAGCAGCGTAGGGGGCGATGGCTACACCTTC. Translated, it gives CASSVGGDGYTF. This chain links TRBV5-1 with TRBJ1-2; 7 bases are shared with TRBD1. V was clipped by 4 bases and J by 6 bases; unmatched bases: 3. CDR1 is SGHRS and CDR2 is YFSETQ in the germline V gene. The CDR3 length is 12 residues.

This clone was seen only a few times. Additional DNA sequences in this sample encode the identical CDR3. The chain recombines TRBV18 with TRBJ1-1; no clear D. Trimming cost V 6 bases and J 5 bases, with 13 bases left between them. Germline assignment: CDR1 KGHSH and CDR2 LQKENI. The CDR3 has 13 amino acids. The CDR3 region is CASSPTLGTEAFF. As DNA, the CDR3 is TGTGCCAGCTCTCCGACGTTGGGAACTGAAGCTTTCTTT.

This clone was detected only once. The rearrangement joins TRBV18 to TRBJ2-7; a weak D match, TRBD2 (5 bases). Trimming pared 2 bases from V and 0 bases from J, leaving 8 bases between. The CDR3 spans 14 residues. Germline CDR1 and CDR2: KGHSH and LQKENI. This chain's CDR3 is CASSPNSDSYEQYF. Written as DNA, the CDR3 is TGTGCCAGCTCACCAAATAGCGACTCCTACGAGCAGTACTTC.

V usage is TRBV7-9 and J usage is TRBJ2-4; either TRBD1 or TRBD2 may fit D (6 bases each). V was pared by 7 bases and J by 5 bases, with 12 bases between. This CDR3 contains 13 residues. Germline values: CDR1 SEHNR, CDR2 FQNEAQ (reference sequence). CDR3 sequence reads: CASTQRGENIQYF. DNA of the CDR3: TGTGCCAGCACCCAAAGGGGGGAAAACATTCAGTACTTC. The full variable domain, its missing parts supplied by reference TRBV7-9 and TRBJ2-4, is DTGVSQNPRHKITKRGQNVTFRCDPISEHNRLYWYRQTLGQGPEFLTYFQNEAQLEKSRLLSDRFSAERPKGSFSTLEIQRTEQGDSAMYLCASTQRGENIQYFGAGTRLSVL.

This sequence joins TRBV28 and TRBJ2-5; a possible D gene is TRBD2 (6 bases). The tail of the sequence fits TRBJ2-7 better, so the J call may be wrong. The CDR3 contains 14 residues. The germline CDR1 and CDR2 sequences are MDHEN and SYDVKM. The CDR3 spells CASSSGAGTYEQYF. In DNA, the CDR3 is TGTGCCAGCAGTTCGGGAGCCGGTACCTACGAGCAGTACTTC.

The chain carries TRBV10-2 and TRBJ1-1, with D possibly being TRBD1 (6 bases). This CDR3 is built from 14 residues. Germline V gene data show CDR1 as WSHSY and CDR2 as SAAADI. Trimming shortened V by 7 bases and J by 1 base, and 13 bases separated the two germline ends. The CDR3 DNA sequence: TGCGCCAGCACCTCCCTAGGGGGGAACACTGAAGCTTTCTTT. It encodes CASTSLGGNTEAFF.

This clone was picked up a small number of times. The chain is built from TRBV18 and TRBJ1-2, with 7 bases aligning to TRBD1. This CDR3 is 14 amino acids long. Trimming took 2 bases from V and 2 from J; bases not matched to a gene: 2. CDR1 is KGHSH and CDR2 is LQKENI in the germline V gene. The CDR3 DNA follows: TGTGCCAGCTCACCAGGACAGGAAAACTATGGCTACACCTTC. This encodes CASSPGQENYGYTF.

This clone appeared once. V is TRBV5-6 and J is TRBJ1-4; no reliable D call. The germline CDR1 and CDR2 sequences are SGHDT and YYEEEE. Trimming shortened V by 4 bases and J by 0 bases, and 13 bases separated the two germline ends. The length of the CDR3 is 16 residues. The CDR3 reads CASSGSTVATNEKLFF. Here the CDR3 DNA reads TGTGCCAGCAGCGGCTCGACCGTCGCAACTAATGAAAAACTGTTTTTT.

J is TRBJ2-5 and V is TRBV10-3; perhaps D is TRBD1 or TRBD2 (6 bases each). Deletions cut 0 bases from V and 5 bases from J, with 10 bases between. The CDR3 covers 14 residues. The germline V gene has CDR1 ENHRY and CDR2 SYGVKD. The DNA of the CDR3 is TGTGCCATCAGTGAGTCGATGGGGGGCGAGACCCAGTACTTC. Protein product: CAISESMGGETQYF.

This chain joins TRBV13 and TRBJ2-3; D gene uncertain. Trimming cost V 0 bases and J 2 bases, with 6 bases left between them. CDR3 length: 14 amino acids. The germline V gene encodes CDR1 PRHDT and CDR2 FYEKMQ (reference sequence). CDR3 nucleotide sequence: TGTGCCAGCAGCTTAGGGTCCGTCACAGATACGCAGTATTTT. Its protein is CASSLGSVTDTQYF.